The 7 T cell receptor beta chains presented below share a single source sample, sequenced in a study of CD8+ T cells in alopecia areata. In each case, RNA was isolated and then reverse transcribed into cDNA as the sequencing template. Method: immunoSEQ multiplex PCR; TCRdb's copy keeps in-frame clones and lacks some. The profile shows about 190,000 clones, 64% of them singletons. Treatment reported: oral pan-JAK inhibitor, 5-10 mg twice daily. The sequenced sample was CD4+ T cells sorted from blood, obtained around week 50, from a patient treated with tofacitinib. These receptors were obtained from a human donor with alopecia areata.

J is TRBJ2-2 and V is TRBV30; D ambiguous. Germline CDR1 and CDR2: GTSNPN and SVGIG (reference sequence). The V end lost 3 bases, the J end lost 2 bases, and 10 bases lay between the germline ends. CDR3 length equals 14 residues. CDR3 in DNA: TGTGCCTGGAGACCTCACACTAACACCGGGGAGCTGTTTTTT. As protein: CAWRPHTNTGELFF.

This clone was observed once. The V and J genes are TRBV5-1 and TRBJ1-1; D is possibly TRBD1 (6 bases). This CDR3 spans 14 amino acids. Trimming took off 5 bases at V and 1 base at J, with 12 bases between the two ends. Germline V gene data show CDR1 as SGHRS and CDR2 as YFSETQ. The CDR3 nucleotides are TGCGCCAGCAGACTCGGGACATCGAACACTGAAGCTTTCTTT. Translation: CASRLGTSNTEAFF.

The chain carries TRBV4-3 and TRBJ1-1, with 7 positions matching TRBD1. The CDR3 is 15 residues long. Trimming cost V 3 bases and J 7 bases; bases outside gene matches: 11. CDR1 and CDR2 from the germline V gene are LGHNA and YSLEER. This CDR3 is CASSQGTPHRGEAFF. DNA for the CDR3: TGCGCCAGCAGCCAGGGGACACCCCACAGGGGTGAAGCTTTCTTT.

The CDR3, as DNA: TGCAGCGTTACCACGGATTCTGGGGCCAACGTCCTGACTTTC. Residues: CSVTTDSGANVLTF. The chain is built from TRBV29-1 and TRBJ2-6, with no clear D. V dropped 5 bases and J dropped 1 base, with 9 bases sitting between them. Germline loops: CDR1 SQVTM, CDR2 ANQGSEA. This CDR3 has 14 amino acids.

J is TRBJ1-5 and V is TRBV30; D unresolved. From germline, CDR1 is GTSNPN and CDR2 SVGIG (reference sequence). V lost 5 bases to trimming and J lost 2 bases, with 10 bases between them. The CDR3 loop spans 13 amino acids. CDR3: CAWATGGNQPQHF. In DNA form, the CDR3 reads TGTGCCTGGGCTACGGGCGGCAATCAGCCCCAGCATTTT.

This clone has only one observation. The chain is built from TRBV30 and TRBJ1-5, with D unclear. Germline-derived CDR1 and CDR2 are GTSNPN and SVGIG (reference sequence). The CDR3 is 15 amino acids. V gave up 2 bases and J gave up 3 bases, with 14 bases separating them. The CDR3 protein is CAWSRMGSFNQPQHF. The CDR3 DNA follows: TGTGCCTGGAGTCGAATGGGCTCTTTCAATCAGCCCCAGCATTTT.

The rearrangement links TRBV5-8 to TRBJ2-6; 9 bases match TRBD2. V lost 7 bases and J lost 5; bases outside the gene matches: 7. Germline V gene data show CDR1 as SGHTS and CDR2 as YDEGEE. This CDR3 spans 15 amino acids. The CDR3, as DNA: TGTGCCAGCGAGCGGGGGGCTCTGTGGGCCAACGTCCTGACTTTC. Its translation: CASERGALWANVLTF.